This T cell receptor (beta chain) was profiled in a study of early T cells in non-severe SARS-CoV-2 infection. Study conclusions and caveats: Matching against VDJdb likely underestimated virus-specific expansions, favoring anti-spike CD8.

This clonotype showed up just a few times. Its target is unknown. A much larger clone sits a single nucleotide away, making a read error possible. The CDR3 contains 14 residues. Germline-derived CDR1 and CDR2 are SGHTA and FQGTGA. The protocol attached unique molecular identifiers to individual cDNA molecules. TCRdb passed the 5' RACE reads through MiXCR, listing each CDR3 protein once. The table lists some 50,000 distinct CDR3 sequences, over 3.5% of them singletons, with 5% to 6.5% in the top ten. V gene TRBV7-3 combines with J gene TRBJ2-1; tentatively, D is TRBD2 (7 bases). Material: whole blood. This clonotype was sampled from an adult who was a healthcare worker with PCR-confirmed SARS-CoV-2 infection or an uninfected control (not recorded which). CDR3 sequence reads: CVSRRAAGADEQFF. The CDR3 nucleotides are TGTGTCAGCAGACGGGCCGCGGGGGCGGATGAGCAGTTCTTC. Full variable domain (missing parts from reference TRBV7-3 and TRBJ2-1): GAGVSQTPSNKVTEKGKYVELRCDPISGHTALYWYRQSLGQGPEFLIYFQGTGAADDSGLPNDRFFAVRPEGSVSTLKIQRTERGDSAVYLCVSRRAAGADEQFFGPGTRLTVL.